Given below is one T cell receptor (beta chain) in context. In the source study's methods: Quantification of nucleated cells was approximated via reference gene primer amplification. Repertoires were generated with immunoSEQ multiplex PCR, while TCRdb's copy carries only in-frame clones and drops some. V and J calls and clone size are copied from that table; D and trimming were computed from the DNA. The profile covers about 250,000 clones, with around four fifths appearing a single time and 3% to 4% taken by the ten largest. This record belongs to a study of blood T cell repertoires in COVID-19. Study-level background: In each case, the material was cDNA or gDNA derived from T cells, B-cell-depleted T cells, or PBMCs.

Losses at the gene ends were 2 bases for V and 5 bases for J; bases not matched to a gene: 16. The CDR3 is 21 residues long. The germline V gene encodes CDR1 LGHDT and CDR2 YNNKEL (reference sequence). Specimen: peripheral blood. The rearrangement links TRBV3-1 (or the pseudogene TRBV3-2) to TRBJ2-2; 14 bases line up with TRBD2. The TCR sequence derives from a woman between 35 and 50 years old with active or convalescent COVID-19. CDR3 sequence: CASSQRQRYGLAGGGTGELFF. The CDR3, as DNA: TGTGCCAGCAGCCAAAGGCAAAGATATGGACTAGCGGGGGGAGGAACCGGGGAGCTGTTTTTT.